This T cell receptor (beta chain) was recovered during a study of CD8 T cells in ankylosing spondylitis. Germline V gene sequence: CDR1 SNHLY, CDR2 FYNNEI. The length of the CDR3 is 18 residues. J lost 5 bases, V lost 5 bases, and 16 bases had no gene match. Note on this clonotype: The antigen remains unidentified.

Regarding the study as a whole: One TCR beta motif, made up of under ten highly homologous variants, appeared characteristic of ankylosing spondylitis blood.

The authors made TCR beta libraries by quantitative 5'-RACE with molecular barcodes. TCRdb reanalysed the 5' RACE reads using MiXCR and keeps one entry per CDR3 protein. The sample carries around 100,000 distinct CDR3 sequences, less than 25% recorded once. What was sequenced was synovial fluid, either unsorted or a sorted T cell fraction (not recorded which). This sequence originates from a male donor with ankylosing spondylitis. The gene calls are TRBV2 and TRBJ2-3, with 10 positions matching TRBD1. The CDR3 loop reads CASSRTLTGGVFRDTQYF. The CDR3 DNA sequence: TGTGCCAGCAGTCGAACCCTGACAGGGGGCGTCTTCAGAGATACGCAGTATTTT.